A single TCR beta chain is shown here with its context. The protocol was immunoSEQ multiplex PCR, while the TCRdb copy is restricted to in-frame clones and leaves out a portion. The table lists about 47,000 clones, less than 95% of them singletons, with about 1.6% in the top ten. This sample was included in a study of graft-versus-host responses after intestinal transplantation. Trimming pared 0 bases from V and 1 base from J, leaving 12 bases between. Per germline, CDR1 LNHDA and CDR2 SQIVND (reference sequence). The CDR3 has 16 residues. Sequencing was performed on PBMCs, taken about 350 days after intestinal transplant. The sequence derives from a human patient who received an intestinal transplant, so some T cells may come from the graft donor. The J gene is TRBJ1-1, the V gene TRBV19, with no clear D. The CDR3: CASSIDLWLTNTEAFF. The CDR3 DNA reads as TGTGCCAGTAGTATAGATCTTTGGCTGACGAACACTGAAGCTTTCTTT.